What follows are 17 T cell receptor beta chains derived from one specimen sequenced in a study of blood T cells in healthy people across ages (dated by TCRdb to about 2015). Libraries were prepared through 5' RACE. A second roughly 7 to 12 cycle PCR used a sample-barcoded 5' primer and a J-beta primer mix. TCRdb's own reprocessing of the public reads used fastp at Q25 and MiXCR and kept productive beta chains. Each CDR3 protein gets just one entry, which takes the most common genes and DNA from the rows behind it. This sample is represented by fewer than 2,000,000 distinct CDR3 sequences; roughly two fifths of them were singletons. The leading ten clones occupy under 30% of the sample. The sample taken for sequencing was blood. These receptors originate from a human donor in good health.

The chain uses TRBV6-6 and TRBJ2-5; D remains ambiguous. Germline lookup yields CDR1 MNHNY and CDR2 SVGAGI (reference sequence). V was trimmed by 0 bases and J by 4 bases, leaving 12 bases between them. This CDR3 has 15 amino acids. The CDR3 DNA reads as TGTGCCAGCAGTTACTCGATTGCGCGCGGAGAGACCCAGTACTTC. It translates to CASSYSIARGETQYF.

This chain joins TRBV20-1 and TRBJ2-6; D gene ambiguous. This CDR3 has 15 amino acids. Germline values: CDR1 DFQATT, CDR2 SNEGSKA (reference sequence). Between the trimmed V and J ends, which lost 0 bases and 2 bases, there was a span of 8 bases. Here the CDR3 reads CSARDPMAGANVLTF. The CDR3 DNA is TGCAGTGCTAGAGATCCTATGGCTGGGGCCAACGTCCTGACTTTC.

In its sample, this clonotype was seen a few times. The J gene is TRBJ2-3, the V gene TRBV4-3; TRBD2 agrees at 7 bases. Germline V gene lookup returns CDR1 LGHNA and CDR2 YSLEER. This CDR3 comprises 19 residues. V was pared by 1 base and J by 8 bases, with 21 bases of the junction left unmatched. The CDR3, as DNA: TGCGCCAGCAGCCAAGTACCGTTACTAGCGACCGATCACAGTGGTACGCAGTATTTT. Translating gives CASSQVPLLATDHSGTQYF.

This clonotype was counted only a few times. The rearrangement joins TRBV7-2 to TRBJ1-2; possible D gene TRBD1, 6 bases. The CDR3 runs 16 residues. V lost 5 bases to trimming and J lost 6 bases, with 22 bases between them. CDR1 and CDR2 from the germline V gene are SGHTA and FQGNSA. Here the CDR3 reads CASSPQVAGGEDGYTF. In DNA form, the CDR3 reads TGTGCCAGCAGCCCACAGGTAGCTGGGGGCGAGGATGGCTACACCTTC.

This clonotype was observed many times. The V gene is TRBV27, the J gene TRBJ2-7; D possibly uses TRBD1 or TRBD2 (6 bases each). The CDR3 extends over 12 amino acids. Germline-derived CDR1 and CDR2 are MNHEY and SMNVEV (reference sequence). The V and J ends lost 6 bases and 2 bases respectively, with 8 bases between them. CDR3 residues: CASRGGPYEQYF. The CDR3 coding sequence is TGTGCCAGCAGGGGGGGCCCCTACGAGCAGTACTTC.

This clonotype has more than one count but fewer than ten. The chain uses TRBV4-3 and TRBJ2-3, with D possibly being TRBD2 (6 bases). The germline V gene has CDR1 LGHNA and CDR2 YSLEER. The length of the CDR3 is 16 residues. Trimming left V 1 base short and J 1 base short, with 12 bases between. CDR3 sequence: CASSQVRGGGTDTQYF. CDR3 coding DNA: TGCGCCAGCAGCCAAGTACGAGGAGGGGGCACAGATACGCAGTATTTT.

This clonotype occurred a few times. CDR3 coding DNA: TGCGCCAGCAGCCAAGATTTAGGACAGACTCTTGGCTACACCTTC. This translates into CASSQDLGQTLGYTF. The chain is built from TRBV4-1 and TRBJ1-2; a weak D match, TRBD1 (6 bases). The V end was cut by 0 bases, the J end by 7 bases, with 15 bases between. Germline V gene sequence: CDR1 MGHRA, CDR2 YSYEKL. This CDR3 spans 15 amino acids.

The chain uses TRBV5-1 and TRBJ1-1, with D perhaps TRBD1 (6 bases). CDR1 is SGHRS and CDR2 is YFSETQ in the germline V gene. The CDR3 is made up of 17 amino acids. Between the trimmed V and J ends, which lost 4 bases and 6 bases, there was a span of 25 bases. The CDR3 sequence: CASSPLGGALLGAEAFF. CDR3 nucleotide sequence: TGCGCCAGCAGCCCATTAGGGGGGGCCCTCTTGGGGGCTGAAGCTTTCTTT.

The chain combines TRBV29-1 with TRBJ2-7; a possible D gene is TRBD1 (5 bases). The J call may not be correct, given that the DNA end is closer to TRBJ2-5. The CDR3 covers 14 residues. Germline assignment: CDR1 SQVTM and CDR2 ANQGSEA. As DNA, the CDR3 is TGCAGCGCCCGAAGGGGATACGAGCGAGAGACCCAGTACTTC. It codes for CSARRGYERETQYF.

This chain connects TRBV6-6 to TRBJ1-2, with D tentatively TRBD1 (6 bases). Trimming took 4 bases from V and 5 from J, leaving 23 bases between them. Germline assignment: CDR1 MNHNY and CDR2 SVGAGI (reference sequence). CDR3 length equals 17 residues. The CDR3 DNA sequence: TGTGCCAGCAGTTCGGGCCCTAAACAGGGCCTTAGTTATGGCTACACCTTC. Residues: CASSSGPKQGLSYGYTF.

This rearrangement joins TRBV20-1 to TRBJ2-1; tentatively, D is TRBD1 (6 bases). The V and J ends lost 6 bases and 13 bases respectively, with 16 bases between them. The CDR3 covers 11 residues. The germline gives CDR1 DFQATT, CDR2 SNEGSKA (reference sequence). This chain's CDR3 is CSALPYRDQFF. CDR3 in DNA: TGCAGTGCCCTTCCCTACAGGGACCAGTTCTTC.

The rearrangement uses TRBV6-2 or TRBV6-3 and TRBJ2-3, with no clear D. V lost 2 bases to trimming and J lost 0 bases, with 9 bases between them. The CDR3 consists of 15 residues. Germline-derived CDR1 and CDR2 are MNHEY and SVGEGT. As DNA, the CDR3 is TGTGCCAGCAGTTACAACCGGGCGAGCACAGATACGCAGTATTTT. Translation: CASSYNRASTDTQYF.

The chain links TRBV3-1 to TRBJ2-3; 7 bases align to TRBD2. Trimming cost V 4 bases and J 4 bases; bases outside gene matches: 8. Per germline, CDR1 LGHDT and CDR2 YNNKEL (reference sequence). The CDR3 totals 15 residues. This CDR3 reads CASSPYGGNPDTQYF. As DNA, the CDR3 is TGTGCCAGCAGCCCGTACGGGGGGAATCCAGATACGCAGTATTTT.

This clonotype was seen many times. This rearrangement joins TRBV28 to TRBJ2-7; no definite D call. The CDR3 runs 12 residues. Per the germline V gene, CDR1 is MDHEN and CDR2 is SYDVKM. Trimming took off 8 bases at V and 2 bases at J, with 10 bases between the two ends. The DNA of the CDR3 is TGTGCCAGCGGAAGGGTGGCCTACGAGCAGTACTTC. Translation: CASGRVAYEQYF.

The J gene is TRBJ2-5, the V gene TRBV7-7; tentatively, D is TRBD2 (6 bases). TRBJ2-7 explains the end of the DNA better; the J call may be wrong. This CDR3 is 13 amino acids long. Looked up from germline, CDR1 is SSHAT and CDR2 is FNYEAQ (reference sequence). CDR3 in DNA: TGTGCCAGCAGCCGGGGGTTTCTCGGCGAGCAGTACTTC. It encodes CASSRGFLGEQYF.

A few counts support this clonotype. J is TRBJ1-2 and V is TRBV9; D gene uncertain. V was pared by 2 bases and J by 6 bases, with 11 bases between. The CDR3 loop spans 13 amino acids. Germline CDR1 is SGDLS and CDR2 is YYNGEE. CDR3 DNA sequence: TGTGCCAGCAGCGTCGGCGCGGCGGATGGCTACACCTTC. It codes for CASSVGAADGYTF.

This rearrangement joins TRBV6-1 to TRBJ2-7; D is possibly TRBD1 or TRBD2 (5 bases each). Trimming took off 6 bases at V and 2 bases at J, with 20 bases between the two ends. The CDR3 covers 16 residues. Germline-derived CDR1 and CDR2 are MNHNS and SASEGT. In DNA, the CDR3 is TGTGCCAGCAGACAGACCCAAACGGGACCGGCCTACGAGCAGTACTTC. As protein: CASRQTQTGPAYEQYF.